Each of the 15 T cell receptor beta chains below was sequenced from the same sample in a study of T cell changes during pregnancy in multiple sclerosis. Profiling relied on immunoSEQ multiplex PCR, and the TCRdb table lists in-frame clones only, not all of them. The table has 40,000 or so clones, approximately 93% seen once; the top ten hold approximately 8.3%. Material: CD8+ T cells from peripheral blood mononuclear cells, obtained in the third trimester of pregnancy. Every receptor here comes from a female donor with multiple sclerosis, enrolled in a pregnancy study.

This sequence joins TRBV15 and TRBJ1-5; no definite D call. V lost 0 bases to trimming and J lost 5 bases, with 5 bases between them. The CDR3 has 13 amino acids. Germline CDR1 is LNHNV and CDR2 is YYDKDF (reference sequence). DNA for the CDR3: TGTGCCACCAGCAGAGATATCGATCAGCCCCAGCATTTT. Amino acid sequence: CATSRDIDQPQHF.

The chain carries TRBV9 and TRBJ2-1; D perhaps matches TRBD2 (5 bases). The CDR3 sequence is 17 residues long. V lost 0 bases and J lost 1, with 14 bases in between. Germline values: CDR1 SGDLS, CDR2 YYNGEE. The CDR3 region has the DNA TGTGCCAGCAGCGTAGAAGGAGGCAGCGATTCCTACAATGAGCAGTTCTTC. Its protein product is CASSVEGGSDSYNEQFF.

The chain carries TRBV19 and TRBJ2-1; 7 bases fit TRBD2. This CDR3 region has 14 residues. The ends lost 5 bases at V and 6 bases at J; junction bases unmatched: 7. Per the germline V gene, CDR1 is LNHDA and CDR2 is SQIVND (reference sequence). The CDR3 coding sequence is TGTGCCAGTAGTCCGGCGGGGGTGCTCAATGAGCAGTTCTTC. Amino acids: CASSPAGVLNEQFF.

The sample holds one count of this clone. V usage is TRBV6-6 and J usage is TRBJ2-7, with TRBD2 as a possible D gene (6 bases). The CDR3 loop spans 12 amino acids. CDR1 is MNHNY and CDR2 is SVGAGI in the germline V gene (reference sequence). V was trimmed by 6 bases and J by 7 bases, leaving 13 bases between them. The CDR3: CASSTPGVEQYF. CDR3 sequence (DNA): TGTGCCAGCAGCACCCCGGGGGTAGAGCAGTACTTC.

This chain connects TRBV11-2 to TRBJ2-7; unclear D gene. Germline CDR1 and CDR2: SGHAT and FQNNGV. The length of the CDR3 is 13 residues. Trimming stripped 1 base from V and 0 bases from J, with 4 bases between. DNA of the CDR3: TGTGCCAGCAGCTTAGCCCGCTCCTACGAGCAGTACTTC. It codes for CASSLARSYEQYF.

This clone was recorded only once. This chain connects TRBV19 to TRBJ2-1; 8 nucleotides agree with TRBD1. Germline values: CDR1 LNHDA, CDR2 SQIVND (reference sequence). The CDR3 spans 16 residues. The J segment lost 4 bases and the V segment lost 2 bases, leaving 7 bases of the junction unmatched. The CDR3, as DNA: TGTGCCAGTAGTATACAGGCAGGGGGCTCGTACAATGAGCAGTTCTTC. It yields the protein CASSIQAGGSYNEQFF.

The DNA for the CDR3 is TGTGCCAGCGGTGCGGGGCCAGGGGGGTTGAACACTGAAGCTTTCTTT. It specifies CASGAGPGGLNTEAFF. V and J are TRBV2 and TRBJ1-1, with 7 bases that match TRBD1. This CDR3 spans 16 amino acids. The V gene end was trimmed by 8 bases and the J gene end by 0 bases; junction bases not matched to a gene: 12. The germline V gene encodes CDR1 SNHLY and CDR2 FYNNEI.

V gene TRBV27 combines with J gene TRBJ1-2; 8 bases line up with TRBD1. The CDR3 length is 16 residues. The ends lost 5 bases at V and 3 bases at J; junction bases unmatched: 11. CDR1 and CDR2 (germline): MNHEY, SMNVEV (reference sequence). The chain's CDR3 is CASSPSTGEAYYGYTF. For the CDR3, the DNA is TGTGCCAGCAGTCCATCGACAGGGGAAGCCTACTATGGCTACACCTTC.

V is TRBV7-8 and J is TRBJ2-3; 8 bases agree with TRBD2. Trimming removed 2 bases from V and 2 bases from J; junction bases left unmatched: 6. Looked up from germline, CDR1 is SGHVS and CDR2 is FQNEAQ. The CDR3 sequence is 16 residues long. The CDR3 DNA follows: TGTGCCAGCAGCTTAATTAGCGGGGAGATCACAGATACGCAGTATTTT. Its protein product is CASSLISGEITDTQYF.

The chain carries TRBV5-4 and TRBJ2-2, with D hard to call. CDR3 length: 14 amino acids. Germline lookup yields CDR1 SGHNT and CDR2 YYREEE (reference sequence). The V end was cut by 0 bases, the J end by 4 bases, with 7 bases between. The CDR3 nucleotides read TGTGCCAGCAGCTTGGTGGAGAGCACCGGGGAGCTGTTTTTT. Residues: CASSLVESTGELFF.

The V and J genes are TRBV29-1 and TRBJ1-2, with D tentatively TRBD1 (5 bases). The CDR3 spans 12 residues. The V gene lost 1 base and the J gene lost 8 bases, with 11 bases spanning the gap. Germline CDR1 and CDR2: SQVTM and ANQGSEA. CDR3 residues: CSVEVQGLGYTF. CDR3 sequence (DNA): TGCAGCGTTGAAGTTCAGGGTCTAGGCTACACCTTC. The variable domain in full, completed from reference TRBV29-1 and TRBJ1-2, reads SAVISQKPSRDICQRGTSLTIQCQVDSQVTMMFWYRQQPGQSLTLIATANQGSEATYESGFVIDKFPISRPNLTFSTLTVSNMSPEDSSIYLCSVEVQGLGYTFGSGTRLTVV.

The J gene is TRBJ1-2, the V gene TRBV28, with D possibly being TRBD1 (5 bases). Trimming stripped 6 bases from V and 4 bases from J, with 24 bases between. Germline V gives CDR1 MDHEN, CDR2 SYDVKM. This CDR3 is built from 17 residues. The CDR3 loop is CASSRTHELTAFYGYTF. The CDR3 DNA is TGTGCCAGCAGCCGAACTCACGAACTGACAGCCTTCTATGGCTACACCTTC.

The genes are TRBV6-6 and TRBJ2-5, with TRBD2 matching 10 bases. This CDR3 is 13 amino acids long. J gave up 14 bases and V 0 bases, and 6 bases lay outside the gene matches. The germline gives CDR1 MNHNY, CDR2 SVGAGI (reference sequence). The CDR3 bases are TGTGCCAGCAGTTACTCTTCGGGACTAGCGTATTACTTC. Translating it yields CASSYSSGLAYYF.

V is TRBV19 and J is TRBJ1-1; D is perhaps TRBD1 (6 bases). The CDR3 runs 15 residues. CDR1 is LNHDA, CDR2 SQIVND, per germline (reference sequence). The V and J ends lost 5 bases and 4 bases respectively, with 17 bases between them. This chain's CDR3 is CASSWTDGVGTEAFF. The DNA of the CDR3 is TGTGCCAGTAGTTGGACAGACGGGGTGGGCACTGAAGCTTTCTTT.

The chain recombines TRBV6-1 with TRBJ2-3, with 9 bases aligning to TRBD2. This CDR3 contains 14 residues. The V segment lost 5 bases and the J segment 4 bases; nucleotides outside the gene matches: 4. Germline CDR1 MNHNS, CDR2 SASEGT. The CDR3 protein is CASSRGGASDTQYF. The DNA for the CDR3 is TGTGCCAGCAGTCGCGGGGGGGCCTCAGATACGCAGTATTTT.